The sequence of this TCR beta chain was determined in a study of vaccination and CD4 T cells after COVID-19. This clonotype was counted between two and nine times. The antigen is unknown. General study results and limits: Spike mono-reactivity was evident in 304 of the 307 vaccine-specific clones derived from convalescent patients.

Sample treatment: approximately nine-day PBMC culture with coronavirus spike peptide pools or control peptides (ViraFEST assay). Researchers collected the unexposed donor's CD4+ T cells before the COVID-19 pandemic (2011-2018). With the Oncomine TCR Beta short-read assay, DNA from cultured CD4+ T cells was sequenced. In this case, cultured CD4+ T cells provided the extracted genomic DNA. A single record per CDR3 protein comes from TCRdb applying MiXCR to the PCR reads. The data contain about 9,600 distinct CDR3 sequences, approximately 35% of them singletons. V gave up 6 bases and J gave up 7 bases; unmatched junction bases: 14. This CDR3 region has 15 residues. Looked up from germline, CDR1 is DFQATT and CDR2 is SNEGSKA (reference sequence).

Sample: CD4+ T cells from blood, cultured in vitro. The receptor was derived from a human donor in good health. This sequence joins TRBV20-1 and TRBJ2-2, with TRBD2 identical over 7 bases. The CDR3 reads CSAATGREFLGELFF. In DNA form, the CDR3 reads TGCAGTGCCGCGACGGGGCGGGAGTTTCTCGGGGAGCTGTTTTTT.